This T cell receptor (beta chain) was observed in a study of blood T cell repertoires in COVID-19. The CDR3 runs to 14 residues. Germline values: CDR1 KGHSH, CDR2 LQKENI. V shed 8 bases, J shed 5 bases, and the junction held 4 bases outside the gene matches. This table comes from immunoSEQ multiplex PCR, and its TCRdb copy is limited to in-frame clones, with some not included. The table lists about 170,000 clones, around 85% of them singletons. The sequence came from a woman aged 60 to 75 with COVID-19, enrolled during active disease. The sample taken for sequencing was peripheral blood. This sequence joins TRBV18 and TRBJ2-2; TRBD2 matches 11 bases. CDR3 sequence reads: CASAPSGRTGELFF. In nucleotides, the CDR3 is TGTGCCAGCGCCCCTAGCGGGAGGACCGGGGAGCTGTTTTTT.